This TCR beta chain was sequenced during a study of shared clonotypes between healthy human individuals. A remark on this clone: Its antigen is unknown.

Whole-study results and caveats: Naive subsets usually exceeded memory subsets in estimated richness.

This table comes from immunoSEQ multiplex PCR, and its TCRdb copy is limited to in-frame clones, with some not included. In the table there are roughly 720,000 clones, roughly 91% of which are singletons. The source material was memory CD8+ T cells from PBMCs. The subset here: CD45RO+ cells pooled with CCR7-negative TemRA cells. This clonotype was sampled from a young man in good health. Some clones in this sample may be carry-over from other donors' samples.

The CDR3 DNA is TGTGCCAGCAGTTACCTAGCGGCCCCCGACGAGCAGTACTTC. Protein product: CASSYLAAPDEQYF. The chain joins TRBV27 to TRBJ2-7; 7 nucleotides match TRBD2. Unmatched junction bases numbered 8, after V lost 4 bases and J lost 5 bases. Germline loops: CDR1 MNHEY, CDR2 SMNVEV (reference sequence). The CDR3 is 14 amino acids.